Listed below are T cell receptor beta chains from one sample, sequenced in a study of blood T cell repertoires in COVID-19. TCRdb's table, derived via immunoSEQ multiplex PCR, lists solely in-frame clones and lacks some. The table has some 290,000 clones, 80% to 85% seen once. The sequencing input was peripheral blood. The source of these receptors is a woman aged 60-75 years with active or convalescent COVID-19. CDR3s include the opening cysteine and the closing phenylalanine or tryptophan. The D gene is left open where the match is weak. The size of a clone is reported for some rows only, either as once, few or many, or as a class for expanded clones.

>NA|TRBV3-1/TRBV3-2|NA|TRBJ2-2
CASSQDMGGLFF
TGTGCCAGCAGCCAAGATATGGGAGGACTGTTTTTT
>NA|TRBV3-1/TRBV3-2|NA|TRBJ2-1
CASSPDASEPYNEQFF
TGTGCCAGCAGCCCCGATGCCAGCGAACCCTACAATGAGCAGTTCTTC
>NA|TRBV27|NA|TRBJ2-1
CASSSLRQYNEQFF
TGTGCCAGCAGTTCCCTTCGACAGTACAATGAGCAGTTCTTC
>NA|TRBV19|NA|TRBJ1-5
CASSPAGNQPQHF
TGTGCCAGTAGTCCGGCCGGGAATCAGCCCCAGCATTTT
>TRBD1|TRBV15|NA|TRBJ1-6
CATSSGQGPSPLHF
TGTGCCACCAGCAGTGGACAGGGACCTTCACCCCTCCACTTT
>NA|TRBV10-3|once|TRBJ2-3
CAISAQLAAGTDTQYF
TGTGCCATCAGTGCACAACTAGCAGCCGGCACAGATACGCAGTATTTT
>NA|TRBV11-2|once|TRBJ1-2
CASSLDVGYGYTF
TGTGCCAGCAGCTTAGATGTCGGCTATGGCTACACCTTC
>TRBD1|TRBV4-3|NA|TRBJ1-4
CASSQAMDRGNEKLFF
TGCGCCAGCAGCCAAGCCATGGACAGGGGCAACGAAAAACTGTTTTTT
>NA|TRBV11-2|few|TRBJ1-2
CASSPGNWGYTF
TGTGCCAGCAGCCCGGGAAACTGGGGCTACACCTTC
>NA|TRBV3-1/TRBV3-2|NA|TRBJ2-7
CASSQDRDLKGGEQYF
TGTGCCAGCAGCCAAGACCGGGACCTCAAGGGAGGTGAGCAGTACTTC
>TRBD2|TRBV5-1|NA|TRBJ2-1
CASSLDPGLAGWSYNEQFF
TGCGCCAGCAGCTTGGACCCGGGACTAGCGGGGTGGTCCTACAATGAGCAGTTCTTC
>NA|TRBV25-1|once|TRBJ2-3
CASSTPGTWGTQYF
TGTGCCAGCAGTACCCCGGGAACCTGGGGTACGCAGTATTTT
>NA|TRBV29-1|NA|TRBJ1-3
CSVKGVTGNTIYF
TGCAGCGTTAAAGGAGTAACTGGAAACACCATATATTTT
>TRBD1|TRBV15|NA|TRBJ2-2
CATSRVQGVNTGELFF
TGTGCCACCAGCAGAGTTCAGGGGGTGAACACCGGGGAGCTGTTTTTT
>TRBD1|TRBV5-1|few|TRBJ1-4
CASSLGDSEKLFF
TGCGCCAGCAGCTTGGGGGACAGTGAAAAACTGTTTTTT
>NA|TRBV5-1|NA|TRBJ1-4
CASSLDGLGSEKLFF
TGCGCCAGCAGCTTGGATGGCTTGGGGAGTGAAAAACTGTTTTTT
>NA|TRBV5-4|NA|TRBJ2-3
CASGANTDTQYF
TGTGCCAGCGGGGCAAACACAGATACGCAGTATTTT
>TRBD1|TRBV7-6|NA|TRBJ1-6
CASSPGQGIYNSPLHF
TGTGCCAGCAGCCCCGGACAGGGGATCTATAATTCACCCCTCCACTTT
>TRBD2|TRBV10-3|NA|TRBJ2-7
CAIRGGAANEQYF
TGTGCCATCCGGGGGGGGGCGGCCAACGAGCAGTACTTC
>TRBD2|TRBV5-1|NA|TRBJ2-3
CASNIGGALSTDTQYF
TGCGCCAGCAACATCGGGGGGGCCTTGAGCACAGATACGCAGTATTTT
>TRBD1|TRBV15|once|TRBJ1-3
CATSGQDWGNTIYF
TGTGCCACCAGCGGACAGGACTGGGGAAACACCATATATTTT
>TRBD1|TRBV7-8|NA|TRBJ1-6
CASSLARTGGSPLHF
TGTGCCAGCAGCTTAGCCAGGACAGGGGGTTCACCCCTCCACTTT